This T cell receptor (beta chain) was sequenced in a study of T cell responses to AZD1222 COVID-19 vaccine. Study findings and constraints: It should be noted that donors were predominantly white British and more often female, and clonal diversity was possibly underestimated. Two AZD1222 administrations were followed by greater Spike-specific TCR breadth and depth. In the spike-specific TCR repertoire, nearly half reportedly target unmutated variant regions.

Pooled together were second doses at about 4 or about 12 weeks. The germline V gene encodes CDR1 GTSNPN and CDR2 SVGIG (reference sequence). Trimming removed 0 bases from V and 8 bases from J, with 16 bases in between. The CDR3 length is 15 residues. Assay used: immunoSEQ multiplex PCR; TCRdb lists only in-frame clones, some missing. The sample shows roughly 150,000 clones, less than 95% of them seen only once. This clone came up once. Its antigen is not identified. This receptor was obtained from an adult who received the AZD1222 COVID-19 vaccine. This chain connects TRBV30 to TRBJ1-4; the D gene is possibly TRBD1 (5 bases). This specimen consisted of peripheral blood, obtained 28 days after the second AZD1222 dose. CDR3 in DNA: TGTGCCTGGAGTGTAATGGGACCCTGGAGGGAAAAACTGTTTTTT. This encodes CAWSVMGPWREKLFF. The entire variable domain, with the rest obtained from reference TRBV30 and TRBJ1-4, is as follows: SQTIHQWPATLVQPVGSPLSLECTVEGTSNPNLYWYRQAAGRGLQLLFYSVGIGQISSEVPQNLSASRPQDRQFILSSKKLLLSDSGFYLCAWSVMGPWREKLFFGSGTQLSVL.